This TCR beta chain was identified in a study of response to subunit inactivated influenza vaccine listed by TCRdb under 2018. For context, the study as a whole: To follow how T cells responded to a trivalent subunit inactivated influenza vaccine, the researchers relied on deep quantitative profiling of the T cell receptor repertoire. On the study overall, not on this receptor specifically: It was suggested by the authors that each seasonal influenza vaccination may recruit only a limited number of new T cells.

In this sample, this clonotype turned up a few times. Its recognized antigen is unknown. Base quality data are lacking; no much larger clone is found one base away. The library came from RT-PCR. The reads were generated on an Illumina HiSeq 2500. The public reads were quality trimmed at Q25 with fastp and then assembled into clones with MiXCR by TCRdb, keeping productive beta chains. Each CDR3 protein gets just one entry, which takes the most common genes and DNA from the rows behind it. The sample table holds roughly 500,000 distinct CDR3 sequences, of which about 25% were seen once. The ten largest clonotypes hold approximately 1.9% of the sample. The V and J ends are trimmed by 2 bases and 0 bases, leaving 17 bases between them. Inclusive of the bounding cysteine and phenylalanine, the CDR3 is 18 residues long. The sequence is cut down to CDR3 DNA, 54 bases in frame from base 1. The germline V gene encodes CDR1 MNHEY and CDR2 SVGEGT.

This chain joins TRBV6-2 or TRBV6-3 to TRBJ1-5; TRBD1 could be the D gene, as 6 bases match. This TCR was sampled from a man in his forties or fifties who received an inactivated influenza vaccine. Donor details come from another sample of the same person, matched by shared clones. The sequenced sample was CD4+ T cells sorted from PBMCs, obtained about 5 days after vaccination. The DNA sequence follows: TGTGCCAGCAGTTACAACCAGGGGCGGGGAACTAGCAATCAGCCCCAGCATTTT. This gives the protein CASSYNQGRGTSNQPQHF.